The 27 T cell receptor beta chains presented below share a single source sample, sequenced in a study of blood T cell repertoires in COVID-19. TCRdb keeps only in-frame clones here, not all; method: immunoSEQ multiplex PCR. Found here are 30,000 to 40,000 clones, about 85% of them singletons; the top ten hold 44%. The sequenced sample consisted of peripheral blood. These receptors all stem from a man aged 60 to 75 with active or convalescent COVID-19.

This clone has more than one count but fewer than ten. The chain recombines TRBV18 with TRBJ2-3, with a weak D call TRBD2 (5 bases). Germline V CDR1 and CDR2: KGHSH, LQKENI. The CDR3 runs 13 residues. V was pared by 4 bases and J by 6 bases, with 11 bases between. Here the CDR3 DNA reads TGTGCCAGCTCACTTTCGGGGTCGGATACGCAGTATTTT. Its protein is CASSLSGSDTQYF.

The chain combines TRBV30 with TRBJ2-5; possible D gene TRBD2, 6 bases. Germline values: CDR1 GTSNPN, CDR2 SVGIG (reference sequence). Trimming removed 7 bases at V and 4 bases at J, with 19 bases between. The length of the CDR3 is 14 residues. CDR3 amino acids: CAYRRGLFSETQYF. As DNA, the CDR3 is TGTGCCTACCGCCGGGGACTTTTTTCAGAGACCCAGTACTTC.

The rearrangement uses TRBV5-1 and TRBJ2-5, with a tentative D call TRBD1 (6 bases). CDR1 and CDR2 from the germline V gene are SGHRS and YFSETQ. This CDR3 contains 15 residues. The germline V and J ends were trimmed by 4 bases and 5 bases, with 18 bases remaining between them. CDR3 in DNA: TGCGCCAGCAGCCACCGACAGGCCCAGGGGGAGACCCAGTACTTC. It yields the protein CASSHRQAQGETQYF.

Here the CDR3 DNA reads TGTGCCAGCAATAGCCGGGGGAGCACTGAAGCTTTCTTT. This translates into CASNSRGSTEAFF. V is TRBV6-5 and J is TRBJ1-1; a possible D gene is TRBD1 (5 bases). This CDR3 is built from 13 residues. V dropped 7 bases and J dropped 4 bases, with 13 bases sitting between them. The germline gives CDR1 MNHEY, CDR2 SVGAGI.

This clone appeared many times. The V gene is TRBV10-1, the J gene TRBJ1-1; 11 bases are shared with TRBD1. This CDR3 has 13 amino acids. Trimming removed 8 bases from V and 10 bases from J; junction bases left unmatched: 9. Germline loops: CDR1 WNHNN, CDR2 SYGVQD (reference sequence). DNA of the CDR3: TGCGCCAGCTCGGGACAGGGGGTCCGAGGAGCTTTCTTT. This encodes CASSGQGVRGAFF.

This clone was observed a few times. The CDR3: CASSQGAGWNTEAFF. CDR3 in DNA: TGTGCCAGCAGCCAAGGGGCAGGGTGGAACACTGAAGCTTTCTTT. This rearrangement joins TRBV3-1 (or the pseudogene TRBV3-2) to TRBJ1-1, with D tentatively TRBD1 (5 bases). Germline loops: CDR1 LGHDT, CDR2 YNNKEL (reference sequence). The CDR3 is made up of 15 amino acids. The V gene lost 1 base and the J gene lost 1 base, with 10 bases spanning the gap.

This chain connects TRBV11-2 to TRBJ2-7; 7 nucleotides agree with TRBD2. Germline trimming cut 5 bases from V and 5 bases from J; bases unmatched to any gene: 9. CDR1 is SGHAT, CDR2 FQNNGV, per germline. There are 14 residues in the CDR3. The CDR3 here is CASSHPGLQNEQYV. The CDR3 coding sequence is TGTGCCAGCAGCCACCCGGGACTACAGAACGAGCAGTACGTC.

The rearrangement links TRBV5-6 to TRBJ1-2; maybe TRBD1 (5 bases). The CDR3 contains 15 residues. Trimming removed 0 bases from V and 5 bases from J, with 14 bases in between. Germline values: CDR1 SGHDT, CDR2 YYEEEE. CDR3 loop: CASSLAGGVKYGYTF. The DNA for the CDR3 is TGTGCCAGCAGCTTGGCCGGGGGGGTGAAATATGGCTACACCTTC.

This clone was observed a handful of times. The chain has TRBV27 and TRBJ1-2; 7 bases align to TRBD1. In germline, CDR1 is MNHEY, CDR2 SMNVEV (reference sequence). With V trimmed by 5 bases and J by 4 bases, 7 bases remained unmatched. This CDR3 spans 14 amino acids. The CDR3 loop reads CASSGQTGSYGYTF. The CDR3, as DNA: TGTGCCAGCAGTGGCCAGACAGGGAGCTATGGCTACACCTTC.

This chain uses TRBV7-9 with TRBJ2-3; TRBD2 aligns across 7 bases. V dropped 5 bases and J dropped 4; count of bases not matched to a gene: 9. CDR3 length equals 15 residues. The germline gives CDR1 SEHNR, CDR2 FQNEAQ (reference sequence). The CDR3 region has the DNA TGTGCCAGCAGCCGAGGACTAGTTTTTGCAGATACGCAGTATTTT. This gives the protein CASSRGLVFADTQYF.

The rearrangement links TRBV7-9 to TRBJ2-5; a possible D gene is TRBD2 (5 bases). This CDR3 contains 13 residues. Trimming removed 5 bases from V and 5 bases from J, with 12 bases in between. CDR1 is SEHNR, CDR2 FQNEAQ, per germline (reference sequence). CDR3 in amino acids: CASSSRGVETQYF. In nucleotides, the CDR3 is TGTGCCAGCAGCAGCCGGGGAGTCGAGACCCAGTACTTC.

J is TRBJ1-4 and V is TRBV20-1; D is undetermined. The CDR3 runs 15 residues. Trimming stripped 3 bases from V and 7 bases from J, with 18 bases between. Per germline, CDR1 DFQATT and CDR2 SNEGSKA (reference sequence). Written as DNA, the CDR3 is TGCAGTGCTAGTCACATCGGAGGCAGTGGTGAAAAACTGTTTTTT. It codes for CSASHIGGSGEKLFF.

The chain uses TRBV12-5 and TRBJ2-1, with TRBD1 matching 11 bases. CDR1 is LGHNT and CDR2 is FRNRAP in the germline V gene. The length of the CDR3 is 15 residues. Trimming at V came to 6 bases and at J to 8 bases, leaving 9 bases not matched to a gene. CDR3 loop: CASGRGQGAGDEQFF. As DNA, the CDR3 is TGTGCTAGTGGCCGTGGACAGGGGGCAGGGGATGAGCAGTTCTTC.

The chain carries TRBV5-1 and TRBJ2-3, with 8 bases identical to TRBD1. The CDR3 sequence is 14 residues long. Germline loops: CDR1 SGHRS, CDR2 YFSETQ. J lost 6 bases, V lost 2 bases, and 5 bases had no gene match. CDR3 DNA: TGCGCCAGCAGCTTCCAGGGGGCGGTGGATACGCAGTATTTT. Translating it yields CASSFQGAVDTQYF.

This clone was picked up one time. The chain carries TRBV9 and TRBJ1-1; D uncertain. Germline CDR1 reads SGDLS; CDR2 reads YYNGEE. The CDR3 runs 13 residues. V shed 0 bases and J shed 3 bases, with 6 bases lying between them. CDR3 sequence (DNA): TGTGCCAGCAGCGTAGTGGCGGACACTGAAGCTTTCTTT. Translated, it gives CASSVVADTEAFF.

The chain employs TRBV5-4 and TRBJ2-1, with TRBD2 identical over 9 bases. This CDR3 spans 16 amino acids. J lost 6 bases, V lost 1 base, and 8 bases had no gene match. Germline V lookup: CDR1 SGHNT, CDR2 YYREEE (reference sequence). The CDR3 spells CASSLMGTSISNEQFF. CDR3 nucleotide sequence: TGTGCCAGCAGCTTGATGGGGACTAGCATCAGCAATGAGCAGTTCTTC. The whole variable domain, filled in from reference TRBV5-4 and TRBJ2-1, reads ETGVTQSPTHLIKTRGQQVTLRCSSQSGHNTVSWYQQALGQGPQFIFQYYREEENGRGNFPPRFSGLQFPNYSSELNVNALELDDSALYLCASSLMGTSISNEQFFGPGTRLTVL.

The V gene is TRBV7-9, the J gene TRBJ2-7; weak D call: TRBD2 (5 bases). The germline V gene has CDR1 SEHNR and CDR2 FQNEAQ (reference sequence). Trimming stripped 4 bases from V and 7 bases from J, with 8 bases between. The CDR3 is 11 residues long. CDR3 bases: TGTGCCAGCAGCTCGCCGGGGGAGCAGTACGTC. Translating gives CASSSPGEQYV.

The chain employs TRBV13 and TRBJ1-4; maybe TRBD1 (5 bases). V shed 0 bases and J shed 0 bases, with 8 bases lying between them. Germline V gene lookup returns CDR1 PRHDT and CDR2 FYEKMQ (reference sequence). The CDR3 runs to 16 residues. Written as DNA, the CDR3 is TGTGCCAGCAGCTTAGGCCGGGGGGCAACTAATGAAAAACTGTTTTTT. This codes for CASSLGRGATNEKLFF.

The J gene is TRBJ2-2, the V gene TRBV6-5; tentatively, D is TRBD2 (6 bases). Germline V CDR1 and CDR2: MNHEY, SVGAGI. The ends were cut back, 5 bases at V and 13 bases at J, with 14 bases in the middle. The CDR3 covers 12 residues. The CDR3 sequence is CASSPGTRWLFF. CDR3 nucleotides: TGTGCCAGCAGTCCCGGGACTCGGTGGCTGTTTTTT.

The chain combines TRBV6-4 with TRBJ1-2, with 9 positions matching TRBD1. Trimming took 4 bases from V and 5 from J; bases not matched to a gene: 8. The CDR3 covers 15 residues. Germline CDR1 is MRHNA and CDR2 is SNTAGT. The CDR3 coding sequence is TGTGCCAGCAGTGTATCGCCGGGACAGGGTTATGGCTACACCTTC. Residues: CASSVSPGQGYGYTF.

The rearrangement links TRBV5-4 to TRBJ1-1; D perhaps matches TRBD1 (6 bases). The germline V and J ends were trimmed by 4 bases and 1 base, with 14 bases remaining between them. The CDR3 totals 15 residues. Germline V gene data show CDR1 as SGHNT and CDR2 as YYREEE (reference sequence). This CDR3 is CASSQSTGTNTEAFF. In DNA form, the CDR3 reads TGTGCCAGCAGCCAAAGTACAGGGACGAACACTGAAGCTTTCTTT.

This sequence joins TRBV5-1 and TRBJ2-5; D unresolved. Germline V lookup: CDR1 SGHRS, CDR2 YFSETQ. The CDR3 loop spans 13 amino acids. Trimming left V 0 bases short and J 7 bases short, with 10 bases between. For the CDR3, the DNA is TGCGCCAGCAGCTTGGATGGCGGAAGGACCCAGTACTTC. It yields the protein CASSLDGGRTQYF.

This CDR3 reads CASGAGLSGTDTQYF. CDR3 nucleotides: TGTGCTAGTGGCGCGGGTTTGAGCGGCACAGATACGCAGTATTTT. This chain uses TRBV12-5 with TRBJ2-3; D might be TRBD2 (5 bases). The CDR3 consists of 15 residues. The V end lost 6 bases, the J end lost 1 base, and 14 bases lay between the germline ends. In germline, CDR1 is LGHNT, CDR2 FRNRAP.

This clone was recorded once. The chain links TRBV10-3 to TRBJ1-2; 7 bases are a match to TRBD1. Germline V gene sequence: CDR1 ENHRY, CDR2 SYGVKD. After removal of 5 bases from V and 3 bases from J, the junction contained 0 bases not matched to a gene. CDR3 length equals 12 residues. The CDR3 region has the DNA TGTGCCATCAGTCAGGGGGACTATGGCTACACCTTC. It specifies CAISQGDYGYTF.

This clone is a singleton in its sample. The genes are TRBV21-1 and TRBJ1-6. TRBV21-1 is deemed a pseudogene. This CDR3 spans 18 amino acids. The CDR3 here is CASSKGSVSSSYNSPLHF. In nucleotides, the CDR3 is TGTGCCAGCAGCAAAGGTAGCGTATCGAGCTCCTATAATTCACCCCTCCACTTT.

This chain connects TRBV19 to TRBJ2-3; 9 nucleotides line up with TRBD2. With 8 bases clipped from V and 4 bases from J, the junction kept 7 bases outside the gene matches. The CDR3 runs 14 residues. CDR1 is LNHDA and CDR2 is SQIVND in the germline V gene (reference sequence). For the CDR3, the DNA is TGTGCCAGTTCTGGCGGGGGGGATTCAGATACGCAGTATTTT. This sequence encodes CASSGGGDSDTQYF.

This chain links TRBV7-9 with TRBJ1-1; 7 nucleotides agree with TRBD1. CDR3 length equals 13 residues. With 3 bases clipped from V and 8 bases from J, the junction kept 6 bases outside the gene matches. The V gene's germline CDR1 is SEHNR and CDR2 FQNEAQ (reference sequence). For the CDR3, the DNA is TGTGCCAGCAGCTTGAGACAGGGTGGGGAAGCTTTCTTT. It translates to CASSLRQGGEAFF. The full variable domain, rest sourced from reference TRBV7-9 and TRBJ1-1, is DTGVSQNPRHKITKRGQNVTFRCDPISEHNRLYWYRQTLGQGPEFLTYFQNEAQLEKSRLLSDRFSAERPKGSFSTLEIQRTEQGDSAMYLCASSLRQGGEAFFGQGTRLTVV.